This TCR beta chain derives from a study of cytomegalovirus exposure and HLA in healthy donors. The primer mix had 60 Vbeta and 13 Jbeta primers. The repertoire was sequenced with immunoSEQ multiplex PCR; TCRdb's copy has only in-frame clones and lacks some. The table records around 30,000 clones, approximately 87% of them present only once. The CDR3 has 15 amino acids. Trimming stripped 5 bases from V and 7 bases from J, with 18 bases between. Per germline, CDR1 SGHKS and CDR2 YYEKEE (reference sequence). This TCR came from a boy aged 5-17 years in good health and CMV-seronegative. The V call is TRBV5-5, the J call TRBJ1-4; D remains ambiguous. Sequenced sample: PBMCs. CDR3 DNA: TGTGCCAGCAGGACGGGAACCATGGTGGGTGAAAAACTGTTTTTT. Translating gives CASRTGTMVGEKLFF.